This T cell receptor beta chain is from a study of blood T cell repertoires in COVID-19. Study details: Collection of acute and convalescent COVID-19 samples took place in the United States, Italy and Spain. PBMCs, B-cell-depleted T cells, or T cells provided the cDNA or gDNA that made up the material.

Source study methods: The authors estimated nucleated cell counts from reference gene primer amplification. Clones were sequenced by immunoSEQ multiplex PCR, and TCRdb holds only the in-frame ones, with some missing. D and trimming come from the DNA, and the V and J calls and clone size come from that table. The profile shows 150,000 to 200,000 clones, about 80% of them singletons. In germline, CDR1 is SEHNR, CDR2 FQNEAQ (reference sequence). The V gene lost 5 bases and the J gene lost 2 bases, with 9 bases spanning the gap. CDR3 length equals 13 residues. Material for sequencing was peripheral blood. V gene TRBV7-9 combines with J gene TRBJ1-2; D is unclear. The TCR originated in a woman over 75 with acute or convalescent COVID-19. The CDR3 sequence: CASSHPENYGYTF. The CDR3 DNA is TGTGCCAGCAGCCATCCGGAGAACTATGGCTACACCTTC. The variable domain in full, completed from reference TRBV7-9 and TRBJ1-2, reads DTGVSQNPRHKITKRGQNVTFRCDPISEHNRLYWYRQTLGQGPEFLTYFQNEAQLEKSRLLSDRFSAERPKGSFSTLEIQRTEQGDSAMYLCASSHPENYGYTFGSGTRLTVV.